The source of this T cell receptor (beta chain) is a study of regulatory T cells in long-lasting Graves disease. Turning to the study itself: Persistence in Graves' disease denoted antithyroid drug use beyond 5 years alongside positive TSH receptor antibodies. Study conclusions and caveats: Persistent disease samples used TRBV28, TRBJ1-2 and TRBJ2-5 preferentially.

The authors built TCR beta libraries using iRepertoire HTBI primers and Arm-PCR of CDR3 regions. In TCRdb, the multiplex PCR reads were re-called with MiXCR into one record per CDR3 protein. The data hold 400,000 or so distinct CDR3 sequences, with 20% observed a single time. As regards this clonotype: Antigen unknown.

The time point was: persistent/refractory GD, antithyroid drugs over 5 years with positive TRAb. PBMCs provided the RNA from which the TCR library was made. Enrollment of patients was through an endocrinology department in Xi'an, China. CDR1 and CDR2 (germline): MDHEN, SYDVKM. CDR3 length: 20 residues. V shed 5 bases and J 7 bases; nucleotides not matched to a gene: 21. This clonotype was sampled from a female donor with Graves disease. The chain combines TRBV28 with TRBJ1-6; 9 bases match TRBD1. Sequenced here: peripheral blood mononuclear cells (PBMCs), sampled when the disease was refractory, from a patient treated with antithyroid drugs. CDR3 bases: TGTGCCAGCAGTCCCCCCCCCGGGACAGGGTTACTTTGGTGGAATTCACCCCTCCACTTT. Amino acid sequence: CASSPPPGTGLLWWNSPLHF.